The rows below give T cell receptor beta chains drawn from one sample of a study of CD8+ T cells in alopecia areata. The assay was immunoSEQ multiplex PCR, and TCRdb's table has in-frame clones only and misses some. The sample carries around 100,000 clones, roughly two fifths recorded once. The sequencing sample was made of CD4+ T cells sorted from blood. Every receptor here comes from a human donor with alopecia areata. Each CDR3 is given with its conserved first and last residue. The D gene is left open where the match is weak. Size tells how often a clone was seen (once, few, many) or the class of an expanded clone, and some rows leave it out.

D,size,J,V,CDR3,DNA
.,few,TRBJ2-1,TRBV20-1,CSARKSHEQFF,TGCAGTGCTAGAAAGTCCCATGAGCAGTTCTTC
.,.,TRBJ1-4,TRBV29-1,CSARNFEEKLFF,TGCAGCGCTCGGAATTTCGAAGAAAAACTGTTTTTT
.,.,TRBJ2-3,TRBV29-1,CSVEWDWQTDTQYF,TGCAGCGTTGAATGGGACTGGCAAACAGATACGCAGTATTTT
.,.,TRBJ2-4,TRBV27,CASSLSGVAKNIQYF,TGTGCCAGCAGTTTATCAGGGGTAGCCAAAAACATTCAGTACTTC
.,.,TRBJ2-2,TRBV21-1,CASSKTSHSGDTGELFF,TGTGCCAGCAGCAAAACTAGCCACTCCGGGGACACCGGGGAGCTGTTTTTT
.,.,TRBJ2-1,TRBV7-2,CASSFTPGNEQFF,TGTGCCAGCAGCTTTACCCCTGGAAATGAGCAGTTCTTC
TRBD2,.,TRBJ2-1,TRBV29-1,CSVPSGIYNEQFF,TGCAGCGTTCCAAGCGGGATTTACAATGAGCAGTTCTTC
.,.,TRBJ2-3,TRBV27,CASRRLSTAGHDTQYF,TGTGCCAGCAGGCGCCTGTCCACCGCCGGTCATGATACGCAGTATTTT
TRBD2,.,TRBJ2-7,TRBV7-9,CASTSSGDSYEQYF,TGTGCCAGCACCTCTAGCGGGGACTCCTACGAGCAGTACTTC
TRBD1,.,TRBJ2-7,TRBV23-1,CASSRIVTGGGGEQYF,TGCGCCAGCAGTCGAATCGTCACAGGGGGCGGCGGCGAGCAGTACTTC
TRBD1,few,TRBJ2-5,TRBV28,CATTGQVGRTQYF,TGTGCCACCACGGGACAGGTCGGTCGGACCCAGTACTTC
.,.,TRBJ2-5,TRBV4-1,CASSQPRTVGIETQYF,TGCGCCAGCAGCCAGCCTAGGACGGTGGGGATTGAGACCCAGTACTTC
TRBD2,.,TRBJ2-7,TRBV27,CASSPAGSEQYF,TGTGCCTCCTCCCCAGCGGGATCCGAGCAGTACTTC
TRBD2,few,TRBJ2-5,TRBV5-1,CASSAGLANKGVETQYF,TGCGCCAGCAGCGCGGGACTAGCCAACAAAGGGGTTGAGACCCAGTACTTC
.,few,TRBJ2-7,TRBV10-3,CAISGRAPYEQYF,TGTGCCATCTCGGGCAGGGCCCCCTACGAGCAGTACTTC
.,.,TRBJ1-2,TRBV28,CASSLGGVDGYTF,TGTGCCAGCAGTTTAGGGGGAGTGGATGGCTACACCTTC
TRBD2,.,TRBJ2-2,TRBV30,CAGGGGPNTGELFF,TGTGCCGGAGGCGGGGGTCCGAACACCGGGGAGCTGTTTTTT
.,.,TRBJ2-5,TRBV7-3,CASSPPPGPRGETQYF,TGTGCCAGCAGCCCCCCCCCGGGCCCCCGTGGAGAGACCCAGTACTTC
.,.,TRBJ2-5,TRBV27,CASTDGLQETQYF,TGTGCCAGCACTGACGGTCTGCAAGAGACCCAGTACTTC
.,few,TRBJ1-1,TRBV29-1,CSVDSRWREAFF,TGCAGCGTTGACAGTCGGTGGAGAGAAGCTTTCTTT
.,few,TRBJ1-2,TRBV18,CASSQNPVNYGYTF,TGTGCCAGCTCACAAAATCCGGTAAACTATGGCTACACCTTC
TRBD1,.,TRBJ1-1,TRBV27,CASSLSGQGARGTEAFF,TGTGCCAGCAGTTTATCGGGGCAGGGGGCAAGGGGGACTGAAGCTTTCTTT
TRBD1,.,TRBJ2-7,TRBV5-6,CASSPGQGLYEQYF,TGTGCCAGCAGCCCTGGACAGGGCCTCTACGAGCAGTACTTC
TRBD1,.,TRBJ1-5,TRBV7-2,CASSLAGGPNQPQHF,TGTGCCAGCAGCTTGGCAGGGGGCCCCAATCAGCCCCAGCATTTT
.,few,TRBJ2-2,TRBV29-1,CSGGASGELFF,TGCAGCGGGGGGGCGAGCGGGGAGCTGTTTTTT
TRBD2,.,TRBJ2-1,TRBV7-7,CASSPEGLAGNEQFF,TGTGCCAGCAGCCCAGAGGGACTAGCGGGTAATGAGCAGTTCTTC
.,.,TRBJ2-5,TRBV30,CAWSTIRDQETQYF,TGTGCCTGGAGCACAATAAGAGACCAAGAGACCCAGTACTTC
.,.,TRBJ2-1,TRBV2,CASSEASPQFF,TGTGCCAGCAGCGAAGCTAGCCCCCAGTTCTTC
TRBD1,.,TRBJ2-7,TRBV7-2,CASSHRDRVSHNPYEQYF,TGTGCCAGCAGCCACCGGGACAGGGTCTCCCATAACCCCTACGAGCAGTACTTC
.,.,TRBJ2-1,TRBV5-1,CASSLAWANEQFF,TGCGCCAGCAGCTTGGCCTGGGCCAATGAGCAGTTCTTC
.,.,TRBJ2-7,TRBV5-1,CASSLSIAFSRGSYEQYF,TGCGCCAGCAGCTTGTCCATCGCCTTTAGTCGGGGTAGCTACGAGCAGTACTTC
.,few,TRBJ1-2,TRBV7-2,CASSLARAGGYTF,TGTGCCAGCAGCTTAGCGAGGGCTGGCGGCTACACCTTC
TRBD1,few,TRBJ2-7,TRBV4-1,CASSLRQGSYEQYF,TGCGCCAGCAGCCTGAGACAGGGCTCCTACGAGCAGTACTTC
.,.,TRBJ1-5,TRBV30,CAWQSETGYNQPQHF,TGTGCCTGGCAAAGCGAAACAGGGTACAATCAGCCCCAGCATTTT
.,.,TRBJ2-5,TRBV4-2,CASSQDKARTAQETQYF,TGTGCCAGCAGCCAAGATAAGGCTCGGACAGCACAAGAGACCCAGTACTTC
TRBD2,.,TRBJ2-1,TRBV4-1,CASSQERAGGPNEQFF,TGCGCCAGCAGCCAAGAAAGGGCGGGAGGGCCAAATGAGCAGTTCTTC
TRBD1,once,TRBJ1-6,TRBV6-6,CASNPQFGTAQALHF,TGTGCCAGCAATCCCCAGTTCGGGACAGCTCAGGCCCTCCACTTT
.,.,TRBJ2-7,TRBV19,CASSMWFTYEQYF,TGTGCCAGTAGTATGTGGTTTACCTACGAGCAGTACTTC
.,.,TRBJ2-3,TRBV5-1,CASSLGPGTDTQYF,TGCGCCAGCAGCTTGGGACCCGGCACAGATACGCAGTATTTT
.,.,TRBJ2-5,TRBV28,CAARTDSMRGETQYF,TGTGCCGCAAGAACGGACAGCATGCGAGGAGAGACCCAGTACTTC
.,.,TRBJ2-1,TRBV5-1,CASRQDLQGNEQFF,TGCGCCAGCAGACAAGATCTGCAGGGGAATGAGCAGTTCTTC